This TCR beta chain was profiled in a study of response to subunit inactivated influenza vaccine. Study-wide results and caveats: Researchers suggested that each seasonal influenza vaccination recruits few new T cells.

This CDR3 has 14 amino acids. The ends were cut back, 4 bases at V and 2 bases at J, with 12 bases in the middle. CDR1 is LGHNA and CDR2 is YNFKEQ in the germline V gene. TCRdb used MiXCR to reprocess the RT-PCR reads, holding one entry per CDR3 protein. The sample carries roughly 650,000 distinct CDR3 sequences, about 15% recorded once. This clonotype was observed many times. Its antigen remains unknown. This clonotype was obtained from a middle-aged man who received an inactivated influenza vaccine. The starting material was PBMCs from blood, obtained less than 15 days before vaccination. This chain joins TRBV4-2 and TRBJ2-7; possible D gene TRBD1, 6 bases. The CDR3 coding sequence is TGTGCCAGCAGCCTTTACAGGGATCCCTACGAGCAGTACTTC. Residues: CASSLYRDPYEQYF.